This is a list of T cell receptor beta chains from one sample in a study of shared clonotypes between healthy human individuals. The protocol was immunoSEQ multiplex PCR, while the TCRdb copy is restricted to in-frame clones and leaves out a portion. The sample lists around 2.1 million clones; roughly 95% were seen once. Material for sequencing was naive CD4+ T cells sorted from blood. All receptors come from a man aged 18 to 35 in good health. Both conserved end residues are part of each CDR3. The D gene is left open where the match is weak. Clone size is given for some rows only: seen once, a few or many times, or a class if the clone is expanded.

NA | TRBJ2-5 | NA | TRBV2 | TGTGCCAGCAGCGCGGAAGAGACCCAGTACTTC | CASSAEETQYF
NA | TRBJ1-1 | once | TRBV25-1 | TGTGCCAGCAGTGAACCCCAACGCACTGAAGCTTTCTTT | CASSEPQRTEAFF
NA | TRBJ1-1 | NA | TRBV18 | TGTGCCAGCTCACCACTCCAGACAGGGAACACTGAAGCTTTCTTT | CASSPLQTGNTEAFF
NA | TRBJ1-5 | NA | TRBV6-1 | TGTGCCAGCTCTGGGCAGGTCGTCGATCAGCCCCAGCATTTT | CASSGQVVDQPQHF
TRBD2 | TRBJ2-3 | NA | TRBV30 | TGTGCCTGGAAACCCCCCCAGTGGTTTAGGGGACTAGCGGGATCAGATACGCAGTATTTT | CAWKPPQWFRGLAGSDTQYF
NA | TRBJ1-5 | NA | TRBV2 | TGTGCCAGCAGTGAAGTGAAGGGGTATAGCAATCAGCCCCAGCATTTT | CASSEVKGYSNQPQHF
TRBD2 | TRBJ2-7 | NA | TRBV6-5 | TGTGCCAGCAGAACGGGACTAGCGGCGGCCTACGAGCAGTACTTC | CASRTGLAAAYEQYF
NA | TRBJ1-2 | NA | TRBV5-6 | TGTGCCAGCAACCTGCAAGGGCGAGGCTACACCTTC | CASNLQGRGYTF
NA | TRBJ1-5 | NA | TRBV30 | TGTGCCTGGAGTCCCCAGGGAGATCATCCGCCCCAGCATTTT | CAWSPQGDHPPQHF
NA | TRBJ2-7 | few | TRBV2 | TGTGCCAGCAGTGGGCAGGGCTACGAGCAGTACTTC | CASSGQGYEQYF
NA | TRBJ1-2 | NA | TRBV18 | TGTGCCAGCTCACCCCGCGGCGGCGTCTATGGCTACACCTTC | CASSPRGGVYGYTF
TRBD1 | TRBJ2-1 | NA | TRBV28 | TGTGCCAGCAGTTTCAGGGACAGGGGGCCTTACAATGAGCAGTTCTTC | CASSFRDRGPYNEQFF
NA | TRBJ2-3 | NA | TRBV7-9 | TGTGCCAGCAGCTTAGTGGGAACAGATACGCAGTATTTT | CASSLVGTDTQYF
TRBD2 | TRBJ2-7 | NA | TRBV5-1 | TGCGCCAGCAGCGTAGCGGGAATCCCCGAGCAGTACTTC | CASSVAGIPEQYF
NA | TRBJ2-5 | once | TRBV2 | TGTGCCAGCAGTCCGGAAGGGTTCGGGCAAGAGACCCAGTACTTC | CASSPEGFGQETQYF
NA | TRBJ2-7 | NA | TRBV5-1 | TGCGCCAGCAGCAACGAAGGCTACGAGCAGTACTTC | CASSNEGYEQYF
NA | TRBJ2-1 | NA | TRBV6-7 | TGTGCCAGCAGTTACCCGTCGTTTGGGGCCCACTACAATGAGCAGTTCTTC | CASSYPSFGAHYNEQFF
NA | TRBJ1-4 | NA | TRBV25-1 | TGTGCCAGCAGTGAAGGCGGTGCAACTAATGAAAAACTGTTTTTT | CASSEGGATNEKLFF
TRBD1 | TRBJ2-7 | NA | TRBV14 | TGTGCCAGCAGCCTAAAAGACAGGGGAGAACACGAGCAGTACTTC | CASSLKDRGEHEQYF
NA | TRBJ1-2 | NA | TRBV30 | TGTGGCGGTGATCCAGGGGTGAACTATGGCTACACCTTC | CGGDPGVNYGYTF
NA | TRBJ2-1 | NA | TRBV30 | TGTGCCTGGAGTGTGCGGGCGGGTCTGGGTAATGAGCAGTTCTTC | CAWSVRAGLGNEQFF
NA | TRBJ1-3 | NA | TRBV7-9 | TGTGCCAGCAGCTTGTGGCGGGGAGTGGACGGAAACACCATATATTTT | CASSLWRGVDGNTIYF
TRBD2 | TRBJ2-5 | NA | TRBV11-2 | TGTGCCAGCAGCCCGTCGATACTAGCGGGATGGCAGACCCAGTACTTC | CASSPSILAGWQTQYF
NA | TRBJ2-1 | NA | TRBV28 | TGTGCCACCCGCCCCGAAGCCCTCCTCTACAATGAGCAGTTCTTC | CATRPEALLYNEQFF
NA | TRBJ2-7 | NA | TRBV2 | TGTGCCAGCAGTGAACAGGACTACACCTACGAGCAGTACTTC | CASSEQDYTYEQYF
NA | TRBJ1-1 | NA | TRBV29-1 | TGCAGCGTTTCACCCCGAATGAACACTGAAGCTTTCTTT | CSVSPRMNTEAFF
NA | TRBJ1-1 | few | TRBV18 | TGTGCCAGCTCACCACAAAGAGTTGAAGCTTTCTTT | CASSPQRVEAFF
NA | TRBJ2-7 | once | TRBV29-1 | TGCGGCGTTGAGACAGGTGGTTACGAGCAGTACTTC | CGVETGGYEQYF
NA | TRBJ1-5 | NA | TRBV2 | TGTGCCAGCAGTGAAAGGGGCCAGCCCCAGCATTTT | CASSERGQPQHF
TRBD2 | TRBJ2-3 | once | TRBV5-4 | TGTGCCAGCAGCTTTTTAGCGGGAGGACCCACAGATACGCAGTATTTT | CASSFLAGGPTDTQYF
NA | TRBJ1-2 | NA | TRBV9 | TGTGCCAGTGCTCCGGATGGGACACCTTATGGCTACACCTTC | CASAPDGTPYGYTF
NA | TRBJ1-1 | NA | TRBV5-1 | TGCGCCAGCAGCTTGACGGTGCAGAACACTGAAGCTTTCTTT | CASSLTVQNTEAFF
TRBD1 | TRBJ1-4 | NA | TRBV9 | TGTGCCAGCAGCGCCACCGGGACAGACCTCCTCCGGGGTGAAAAACTGTTTTTT | CASSATGTDLLRGEKLFF
NA | TRBJ2-1 | once | TRBV30 | TGTGCCTGGAGGGGGGGTCGGGTTAGCTCCTACAATGAGCAGTTCTTC | CAWRGGRVSSYNEQFF
NA | TRBJ2-4 | NA | TRBV7-2 | TGTGCCAGCAGCCCGTGGACCGGGAAGCGAGACATTCAGTACTTC | CASSPWTGKRDIQYF
TRBD2 | TRBJ2-4 | NA | TRBV5-1 | TGCGCCAGCAGCTTACCCACTAGCGGGATAGCCAAAAACATTCAGTACTTC | CASSLPTSGIAKNIQYF
NA | TRBJ1-6 | NA | TRBV30 | TGTGCCTGGAGTGAAGCAGTAGGTTCACCCCTCCACTTT | CAWSEAVGSPLHF
TRBD1 | TRBJ2-5 | NA | TRBV7-9 | TGTGCCAGCAGCCCTATCAACCGGGACAGGGCCGAAGAGACCCAGTACTTC | CASSPINRDRAEETQYF
NA | TRBJ1-2 | NA | TRBV5-1 | TGCGCCAGCAGCGCGGGATCGGGAGGGGGCTACACCTTC | CASSAGSGGGYTF
NA | TRBJ2-3 | NA | TRBV10-3 | TGTGCCATCAGTGAGGTGGTCCCCACAGATACGCAGTATTTT | CAISEVVPTDTQYF
NA | TRBJ1-5 | NA | TRBV2 | TGTGCCAGCAGTGAAGGACTTAGCAATCAGCCCCAGCATTTT | CASSEGLSNQPQHF
TRBD1 | TRBJ2-7 | NA | TRBV27 | TGTGCCAGCAGTTTGCGACAGGGGGCCTACGAGCAGTACTTC | CASSLRQGAYEQYF
TRBD2 | TRBJ2-5 | NA | TRBV15 | TGTGCCACCAGCAGAGCCATGACCAGCGGGGCTTTGGCTGAGACCCAGTACTTC | CATSRAMTSGALAETQYF
NA | TRBJ2-5 | NA | TRBV27 | TGTGCCAGCAGTATTCGACGGATGGAGACCCAGTACTTC | CASSIRRMETQYF